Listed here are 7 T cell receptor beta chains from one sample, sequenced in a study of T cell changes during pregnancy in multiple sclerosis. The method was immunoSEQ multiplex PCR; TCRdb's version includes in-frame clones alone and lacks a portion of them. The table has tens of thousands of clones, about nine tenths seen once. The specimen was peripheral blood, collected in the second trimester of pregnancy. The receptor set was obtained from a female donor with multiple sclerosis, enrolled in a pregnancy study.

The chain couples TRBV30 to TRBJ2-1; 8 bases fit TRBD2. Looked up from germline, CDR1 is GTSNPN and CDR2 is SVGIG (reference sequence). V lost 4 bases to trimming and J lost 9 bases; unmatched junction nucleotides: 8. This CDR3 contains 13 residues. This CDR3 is CAWTPGLVGEQFF. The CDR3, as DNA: TGTGCCTGGACACCGGGACTAGTGGGTGAGCAGTTCTTC.

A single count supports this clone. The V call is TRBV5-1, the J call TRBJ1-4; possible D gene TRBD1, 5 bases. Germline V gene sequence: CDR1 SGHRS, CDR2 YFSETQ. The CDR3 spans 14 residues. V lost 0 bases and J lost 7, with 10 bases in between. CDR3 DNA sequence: TGCGCCAGCAGCTTGGAGGGGCAGGGTGAAAAACTGTTTTTT. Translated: CASSLEGQGEKLFF.

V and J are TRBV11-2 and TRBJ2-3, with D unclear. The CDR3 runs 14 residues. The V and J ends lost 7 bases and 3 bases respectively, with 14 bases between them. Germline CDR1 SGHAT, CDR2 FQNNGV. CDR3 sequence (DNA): TGTGCCAGCATACACCTGGCACAGACAGATACGCAGTATTTT. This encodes CASIHLAQTDTQYF.

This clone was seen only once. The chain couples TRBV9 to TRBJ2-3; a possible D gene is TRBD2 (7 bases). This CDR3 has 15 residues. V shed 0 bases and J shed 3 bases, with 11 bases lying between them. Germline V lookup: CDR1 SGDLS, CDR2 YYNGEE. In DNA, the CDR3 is TGTGCCAGCAGCGTAGCGGGGGGCCCAACAGATACGCAGTATTTT. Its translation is CASSVAGGPTDTQYF.

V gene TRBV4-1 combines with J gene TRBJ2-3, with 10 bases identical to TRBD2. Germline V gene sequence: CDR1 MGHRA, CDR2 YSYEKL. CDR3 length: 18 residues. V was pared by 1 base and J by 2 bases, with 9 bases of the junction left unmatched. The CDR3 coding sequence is TGCGCCAGCAGCCAAGTTGACGATAGCGGGGGGTACACAGATACGCAGTATTTT. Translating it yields CASSQVDDSGGYTDTQYF.

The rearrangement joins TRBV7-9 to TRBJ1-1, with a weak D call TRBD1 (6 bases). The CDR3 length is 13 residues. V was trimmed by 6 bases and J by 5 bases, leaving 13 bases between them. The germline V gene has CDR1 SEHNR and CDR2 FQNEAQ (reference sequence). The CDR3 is CASRANRETEAFF. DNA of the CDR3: TGTGCCAGCAGGGCAAACAGGGAAACTGAAGCTTTCTTT.

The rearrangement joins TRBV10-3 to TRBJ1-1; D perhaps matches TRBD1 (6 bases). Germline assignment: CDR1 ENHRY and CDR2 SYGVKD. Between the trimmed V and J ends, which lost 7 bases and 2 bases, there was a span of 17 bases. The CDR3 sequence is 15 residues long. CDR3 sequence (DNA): TGTGCCATCACCTCTACACAGGGAATAAACACTGAAGCTTTCTTT. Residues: CAITSTQGINTEAFF.